The clone carrying this T cell receptor beta chain has more than one count but fewer than ten. What it binds is unknown. The CDR3 is made up of 15 amino acids. V was trimmed by 2 bases and J by 4 bases, leaving 11 bases between them. Germline assignment: CDR1 MNHEY and CDR2 SVGAGI. In TCRdb, the 5' RACE reads were re-called with MiXCR into one record per CDR3 protein. The data show roughly 70,000 distinct CDR3 sequences, 7.5% to 9% seen once. The sample is drawn from a study of T cells after yellow fever vaccination. Findings and caveats of the study: Contamination by abundant bulk-population clonotypes could be present in FACS-sorted repertoires. Reappearance after the booster was observed for most primary-vaccination clones (around 95% CD4, more than 70% CD8).

The chain has TRBV6-5 and TRBJ2-2, with D possibly TRBD1 on 6 matching bases. This TCR was recovered from a young man who received the YFV17D yellow fever vaccine. Sequencing was performed on CD8+ T cells sorted from PBMCs, taken on the day of the yellow fever booster vaccination. This chain's CDR3 is CASSYGWGRTGELFF. The DNA for the CDR3 is TGTGCCAGCAGTTACGGTTGGGGGCGCACCGGGGAGCTGTTTTTT.